The sample holds many counts of the clone carrying this T cell receptor (beta chain). The antigen remains unidentified. It is unclear where the CDR3 begins or ends on the DNA, so no DNA is shown, and the CDR3 is as TCRdb lists it. The data derive from a study of T cells in Graves' hyperthyroidism and ophthalmopathy. Study-wide results and limits: Most thyroid clonotypes expanded above 0.001 were also detected in blood. It was a median approximately 6.9 months before onset that the model predicted ophthalmopathy.

TCR beta CDR3 regions were amplified from RNA. TCR CDR3 regions were first amplified by RT-PCR with HTBI primers. Using its own MiXCR run on the multiplex PCR reads, TCRdb lists one record per CDR3 protein. This table holds 250,000 to 300,000 distinct CDR3 sequences, about 14% found once. Patients having uncontrolled infection, another autoimmune disease, pregnancy or lactation were not included. The CDR3 contains 15 residues when both ends are counted. CDR1 MNHNS and CDR2 SASEGT come from the germline V gene. The sequence was obtained from a woman aged 30 to 39 with Graves' hyperthyroidism that later progressed to Graves' ophthalmopathy. Sequences were obtained from blood. The V and J genes are TRBV6-1 and TRBJ1-5; the D call of TRBD1 is as the table states it, not checked on the DNA. The CDR3 here is CASILDSNSNQPQHF.